The rows below give T cell receptor beta chains drawn from one sample of a study of T cell repertoires in cytomegalovirus infection. Each CDR3 protein is one row after TCRdb ran MiXCR on the reads. The data contain about 360,000 distinct CDR3 sequences, around 18% of them singletons. Sequenced material: PBMCs. The receptors here all came from a human donor in good health (CMV status not recorded). Some clones in this sample may be carry-over from other donors' samples. Both conserved end residues are part of each CDR3. The D gene is left open where the match is weak. Not every row has a clone size; where given, it reads once, few, many or a size class.

CDR3 protein | CDR3 DNA | J gene | clone size | D gene | V gene
CASSLPLAGVSGANVLTF | TGTGCCAGCAGCTTACCACTAGCGGGGGTTTCTGGGGCCAACGTCCTGACTTTC | TRBJ2-6 | many | TRBD2 | TRBV7-8
CASSQDAPEEAFF | TGTGCCAGCAGCCAAGATGCCCCCGAGGAAGCTTTCTTT | TRBJ1-1 | . | . | TRBV3-1
CASSGASGRANYNEQFF | TGTGCCAGCAGTGGCGCTAGCGGGAGGGCTAATTACAATGAGCAGTTCTTC | TRBJ2-1 | few | TRBD2 | TRBV6-5
CASSLDRATGELFF | TGTGCCAGCAGTTTGGACAGGGCCACCGGGGAGCTGTTTTTT | TRBJ2-2 | . | TRBD1 | TRBV2
CSATRTKDTEAFF | TGCAGTGCAACAAGAACTAAAGACACTGAAGCTTTCTTT | TRBJ1-1 | . | . | TRBV20-1
CASSQGSYEQYF | TGTGCCAGCAGCCAAGGGTCCTACGAGCAGTACTTC | TRBJ2-7 | many | . | TRBV11-2
CASSYAGGRYNEQFF | TGTGCCAGCAGTTACGCAGGGGGAAGATACAATGAGCAGTTCTTC | TRBJ2-1 | . | TRBD1 | TRBV6-2/TRBV6-3
CASSDRHSDTQYF | TGTGCCAGCAGCGACCGACACTCAGATACGCAGTATTTT | TRBJ2-3 | many | . | TRBV7-2
CASSLLQGQFF | TGTGCCAGCAGTTTGCTGCAGGGGCAGTTCTTC | TRBJ2-1 | . | . | TRBV27
CASSFLLEQYF | TGTGCCAGCAGTTTCCTGTTAGAGCAGTACTTC | TRBJ2-7 | many | . | TRBV12-3/TRBV12-4
CASSLTWTSGVQETQYF | TGCGCCAGCAGCTTGACGTGGACTAGCGGTGTTCAAGAGACCCAGTACTTC | TRBJ2-5 | few | TRBD2 | TRBV5-1
CASSLTTSGGGETQYF | TGTGCCAGCAGCTTGACGACTAGCGGGGGGGGGGAGACCCAGTACTTC | TRBJ2-5 | many | TRBD2 | TRBV7-6
CASSIDRGPTSKNIQYF | TGTGCCAGTAGTATAGATCGAGGACCCACGAGCAAAAACATTCAGTACTTC | TRBJ2-4 | many | . | TRBV19
CASSHGGVAKNTEAFF | TGTGCCAGCAGCCATGGGGGTGTGGCTAAGAACACTGAAGCTTTCTTT | TRBJ1-1 | many | . | TRBV7-8
CAITGVGSGNTIYF | TGTGCCATCACCGGCGTTGGGTCTGGAAACACCATATATTTT | TRBJ1-3 | few | . | TRBV10-3
CASSYGSERGYTF | TGTGCCAGCAGCTATGGGTCCGAGCGTGGCTACACCTTC | TRBJ1-2 | many | . | TRBV12-3/TRBV12-4
CASSQRGSETQYF | TGCGCCAGCAGCCAGCGAGGGTCTGAGACCCAGTACTTC | TRBJ2-5 | . | . | TRBV4-3
CSAGPPGAYNEQFF | TGCAGTGCCGGCCCACCCGGGGCCTACAATGAGCAGTTCTTC | TRBJ2-1 | few | . | TRBV20-1
CSARGGGRVSDTQYF | TGCAGTGCCCGGGGGGGCGGGAGGGTCTCAGATACGCAGTATTTT | TRBJ2-3 | . | TRBD2 | TRBV20-1
CASSGMGPGSGANVLTF | TGTGCCAGCAGTGGGATGGGGCCCGGTTCTGGGGCCAACGTCCTGACTTTC | TRBJ2-6 | . | . | TRBV2
CASSQSAYGNQPQHF | TGTGCCAGCAGCCAATCTGCTTATGGCAATCAGCCCCAGCATTTT | TRBJ1-5 | . | . | TRBV3-1
CASMANSPLHF | TGTGCCAGCATGGCAAATTCACCCCTCCACTTT | TRBJ1-6 | few | . | TRBV2
CSASRGAREYEQYF | TGCAGTGCTAGCCGGGGGGCGCGGGAGTACGAGCAGTACTTC | TRBJ2-7 | few | . | TRBV20-1
CASSLMGAEQFF | TGTGCCAGCAGCTTAATGGGGGCTGAGCAGTTCTTC | TRBJ2-1 | few | . | TRBV7-9
CASSLFGGSGSPLHF | TGTGCCAGCAGCTTGTTCGGCGGGTCGGGGTCACCCCTCCACTTT | TRBJ1-6 | . | . | TRBV5-4
CSARVYGTPNEQFF | TGCAGTGCTAGAGTATACGGGACTCCCAATGAGCAGTTCTTC | TRBJ2-1 | many | . | TRBV20-1
CASSLTGAGDTEAFF | TGTGCCAGCTCGCTGACAGGGGCGGGGGACACTGAAGCTTTCTTT | TRBJ1-1 | . | TRBD1 | TRBV18
CASSFRWQGAEAFF | TGTGCCAGCAGCTTTCGGTGGCAAGGCGCTGAAGCTTTCTTT | TRBJ1-1 | many | . | TRBV7-2
CSARVLNNEQFF | TGCAGTGCTAGAGTTCTCAACAATGAGCAGTTCTTC | TRBJ2-1 | . | . | TRBV20-1
CASSLGQGETEAFF | TGTGCCAGCAGCTTGGGACAGGGGGAGACTGAAGCTTTCTTT | TRBJ1-1 | many | TRBD1 | TRBV6-5
CAIRAGGREGEQFF | TGTGCCATCCGAGCGGGAGGCAGGGAGGGTGAGCAGTTCTTC | TRBJ2-1 | few | TRBD2 | TRBV10-3
CASSLAGADEKLFF | TGTGCCAGCAGCTTAGCGGGGGCGGATGAAAAACTGTTTTTT | TRBJ1-4 | . | . | TRBV7-9
CASSLAPGGTEAFF | TGTGCCAGCAGCTTAGCGCCAGGCGGCACTGAAGCTTTCTTT | TRBJ1-1 | few | . | TRBV7-8
CASSLLGADTEAFF | TGTGCCAGCAGCTTGCTGGGGGCCGACACTGAAGCTTTCTTT | TRBJ1-1 | . | . | TRBV7-9
CASSSLQTDNNEKLFF | TGTGCCAGCAGTTCTTTACAGACCGACAACAATGAAAAACTGTTTTTT | TRBJ1-4 | few | . | TRBV27
CPYSQHFRPPYEQYF | TGTCCCTATAGCCAGCACTTCAGGCCCCCCTACGAGCAGTACTTC | TRBJ2-7 | . | . | TRBV7-2
CASSYRDRGLNEQFF | TGTGCCAGTAGTTACCGGGACAGGGGGCTCAATGAGCAGTTCTTC | TRBJ2-1 | . | TRBD1 | TRBV19
CASRFSGEGADTQYF | TGTGCCAGCAGGTTCAGCGGGGAAGGCGCAGATACGCAGTATTTT | TRBJ2-3 | many | TRBD2 | TRBV12-3/TRBV12-4
CASSFQGADGYTF | TGTGCCAGCAGTTTTCAGGGGGCAGACGGCTACACCTTC | TRBJ1-2 | . | TRBD1 | TRBV28
CATSRGGGSYSPLHF | TGTGCCACCAGCCGGGGCGGGGGATCGTATTCACCCCTCCACTTT | TRBJ1-6 | . | . | TRBV15
CASSYGGGAETQYF | TGTGCCAGCAGTTACGGCGGGGGGGCGGAGACCCAGTACTTC | TRBJ2-5 | few | TRBD2 | TRBV6-6